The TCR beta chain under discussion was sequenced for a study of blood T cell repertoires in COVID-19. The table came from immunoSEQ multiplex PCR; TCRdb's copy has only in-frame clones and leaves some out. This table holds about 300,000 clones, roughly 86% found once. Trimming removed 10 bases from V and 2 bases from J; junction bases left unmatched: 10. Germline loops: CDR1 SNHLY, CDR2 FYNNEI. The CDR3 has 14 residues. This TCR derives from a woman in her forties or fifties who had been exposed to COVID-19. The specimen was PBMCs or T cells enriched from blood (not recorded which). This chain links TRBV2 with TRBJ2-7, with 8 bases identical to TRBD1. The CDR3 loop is CAIRTGQEAYEQYF. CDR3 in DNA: TGTGCCATCCGGACGGGACAGGAAGCCTACGAGCAGTACTTC.